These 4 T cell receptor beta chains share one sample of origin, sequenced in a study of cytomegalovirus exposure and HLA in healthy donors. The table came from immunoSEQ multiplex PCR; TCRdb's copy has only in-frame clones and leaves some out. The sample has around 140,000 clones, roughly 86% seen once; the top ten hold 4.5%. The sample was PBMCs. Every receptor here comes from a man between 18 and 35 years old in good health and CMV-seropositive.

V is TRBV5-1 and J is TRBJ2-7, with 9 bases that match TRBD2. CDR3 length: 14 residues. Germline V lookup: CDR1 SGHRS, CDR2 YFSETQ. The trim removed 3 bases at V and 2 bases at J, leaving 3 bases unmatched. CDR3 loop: CASSSTSGTYEQYF. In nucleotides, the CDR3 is TGCGCCAGCAGCTCGACTAGCGGAACCTACGAGCAGTACTTC.

The DNA for the CDR3 is TGTGCCAGCAGCCTCCGGGAGTCTCTGAACACTGAAGCTTTCTTT. Its translation: CASSLRESLNTEAFF. The J gene is TRBJ1-1, the V gene TRBV7-9; no reliable D call. Between the trimmed V and J ends, which lost 5 bases and 0 bases, there was a span of 13 bases. This CDR3 is built from 15 residues. Germline CDR1 SEHNR, CDR2 FQNEAQ (reference sequence).

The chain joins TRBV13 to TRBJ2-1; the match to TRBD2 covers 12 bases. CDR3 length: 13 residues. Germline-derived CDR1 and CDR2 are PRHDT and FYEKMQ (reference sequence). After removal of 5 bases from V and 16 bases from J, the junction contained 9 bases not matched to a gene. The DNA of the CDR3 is TGTGCCAGCAGCATCGGGACTAGCGGGCACCATTTCTTC. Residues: CASSIGTSGHHFF. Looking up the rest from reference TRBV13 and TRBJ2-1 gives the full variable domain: AAGVIQSPRHLIKEKRETATLKCYPIPRHDTVYWYQQGPGQDPQFLISFYEKMQSDKGSIPDRFSAQQFSDYHSELNMSSLELGDSALYFCASSIGTSGHHFFGPGTRLTVL.

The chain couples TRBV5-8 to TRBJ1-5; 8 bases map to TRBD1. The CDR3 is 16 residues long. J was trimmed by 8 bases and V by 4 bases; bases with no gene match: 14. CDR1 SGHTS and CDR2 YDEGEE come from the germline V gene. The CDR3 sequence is CASSPDRGGLGKPQHF. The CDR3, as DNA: TGTGCCAGCAGCCCCGACAGGGGAGGGTTGGGGAAGCCCCAGCATTTT.